This TCR beta chain was identified in a study of regulatory T cells in long-lasting Graves disease (dated by TCRdb to the early 2020s). For context, the study as a whole: To count as having persistent Graves' disease, a patient had to have received antithyroid drug treatment for over 5 years with TSH receptor autoantibodies remaining persistently positive. Peripheral blood TCR sequencing and RNA sequencing compared persistent Graves' disease patients with newly diagnosed Graves' disease patients. The study was conducted in China and was registered as a clinical trial. A total of 33 samples were covered by TCR sequencing, comprising around 13 persistent and 20 or so newly diagnosed Graves' disease patients. Persistent Graves' disease patients in the clinical cohort had taken antithyroid drugs for roughly ten years on average.

What the authors observed across the whole study: Peripheral blood alone was examined, since thyroid tissue, which constituted the primary lesion, could not be accessed. More public clonotypes were shared among persistent patients (around 2,600) than among newly diagnosed patients (approximately 1,000). Compared with newly diagnosed patients, patients with persistent Graves' disease had lower TCR Shannon entropy and fewer highly expanded clones, which suggests clonal expansion. Only the TCR beta chain was sequenced and analyzed. The small sample size was acknowledged by the authors as a limitation that may reduce accuracy. TRBV28, TRBJ1-2 and TRBJ2-5 were preferentially used in persistent disease, while TRBV20-1 and TRBJ2-1 were favored in newly diagnosed disease.

Many counts were recorded for this clonotype. What antigen it recognizes has not been identified. Base quality data are lacking; no much larger clone is found one base away. The library was made by multiplex PCR. The sequencing machine was an Illumina HiSeq 4000. To build TCR beta libraries, CDR3 regions were amplified by Arm-PCR using iRepertoire HTBI primers. Before sequencing, the PCR products went through gel purification. In the source study's methods: A total of around 66 TRBV and some 15 TRBJ segments were identified across samples and were used for gene usage analysis of CDR3 amino acid clonotypes. COPE and FqMerger were used to merge filtered high-quality paired reads into contigs. Contigs were aligned with BLAST to IMGT TRBV, TRBD and TRBJ reference genes, and CDR3 was defined per IMGT. Clonotypes above 0.1% frequency were classified as highly expanded clones. Repertoire diversity was measured by Shannon entropy, and V-J evenness by the Gini coefficient. A clonotype was considered public if more than one individual shared it. The public reads were quality trimmed at Q25 with fastp and then assembled into clones with MiXCR by TCRdb, keeping productive beta chains. Under each unique CDR3 protein, matching rows form one entry showing the most common genes and DNA. V and J calls and clone size were set by TCRdb, not the authors. The sample table holds around 500,000 distinct CDR3 sequences, of which 20% were seen once. Over 7.5% of the sample is in the top ten clones.

The time point label on this specimen signifies: persistent/refractory GD, antithyroid drugs over 5 years with positive TRAb. For both TCR sequencing and RNA sequencing, RNA was extracted from PBMCs in TRIzol. The diagnosis of Graves' disease followed American Thyroid Association guidelines. Patients for the study were recruited at an endocrinology department in Xi'an, China. Each patient gave about 10 milliliters of peripheral blood, collected in an EDTA anticoagulant tube. Ficoll Paque Plus density gradient separation was used to isolate PBMCs, and no additional T cell sorting was done. An Agilent 2100 Bioanalyzer and agarose gel were used to assess RNA quality, and a NanoDrop 2000 was used to measure RNA concentration. Between the V and J ends, shortened by 3 bases and 5 bases respectively, the junction contains 11 bases. As encoded in the germline V gene, CDR1 is MNHGY while CDR2 is SVAAGI. Its CDR3 holds 13 amino acids, cysteine through phenylalanine. Left in the record is the CDR3 DNA by itself, 39 bases read in frame from the first base.

The rearrangement joined TRBV6-9 to TRBJ2-7; D gene: possibly TRBD1, on 5 matching bases. The TCR originated in a female donor with Graves disease. The sequencing used peripheral blood mononuclear cells (PBMCs), collected when the disease was refractory, from a patient treated with antithyroid drugs. The CDR3 sequence is CASSYSKGDEQYF. The bases are TGTGCCAGCAGTTACTCGAAAGGGGACGAGCAGTACTTC.